This T cell receptor beta chain was sequenced during a study of CD8+CD57+ T cells in acquired aplastic anemia. This clonotype was counted many times. Whoever was chosen for sequencing had shown CD8+CD57+ cell expansion by flow cytometry. Profiling of TCR beta VDJ combinations and CDR3 sequences used genomic DNA as template. TCRdb called the reads again in MiXCR, with one record for every CDR3 protein. The table has approximately 300,000 distinct CDR3 sequences, about three fifths seen once. The clonotype comes from a human donor with aplastic anemia. Sample: sorted CD4+, CD8+, or CD8+CD57+ T cells (not recorded which) from PBMCs.

The CDR3 DNA is TGTGCCAGCAGTCTAACCGCCCCTCTCTTTGGGTCTGGAAACACCATATATTTT. It encodes CASSLTAPLFGSGNTIYF. The chain is built from TRBV6-5 and TRBJ1-3; D remains unclear. Per the germline V gene, CDR1 is MNHEY and CDR2 is SVGAGI. The CDR3 runs to 18 residues. Trimming shortened V by 5 bases and J by 1 base, and 21 bases separated the two germline ends.